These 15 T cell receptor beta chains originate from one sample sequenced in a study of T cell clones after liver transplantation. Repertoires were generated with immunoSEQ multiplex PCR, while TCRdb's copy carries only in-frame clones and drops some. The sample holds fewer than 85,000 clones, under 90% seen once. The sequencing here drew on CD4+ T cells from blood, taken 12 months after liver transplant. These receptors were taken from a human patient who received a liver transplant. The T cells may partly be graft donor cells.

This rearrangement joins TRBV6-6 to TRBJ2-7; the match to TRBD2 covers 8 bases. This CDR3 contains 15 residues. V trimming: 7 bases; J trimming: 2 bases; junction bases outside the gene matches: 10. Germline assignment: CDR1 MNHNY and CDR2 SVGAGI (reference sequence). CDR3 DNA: TGTGCCAGCATCCGCCCGGGACTAGGAACCTACGAGCAGTACTTC. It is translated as CASIRPGLGTYEQYF.

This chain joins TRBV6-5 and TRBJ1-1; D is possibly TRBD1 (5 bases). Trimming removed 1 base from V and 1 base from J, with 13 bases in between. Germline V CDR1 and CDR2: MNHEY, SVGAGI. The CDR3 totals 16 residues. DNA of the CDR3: TGTGCCAGCAGTTACTTTCAACCCACAGGGAACACTGAAGCTTTCTTT. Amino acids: CASSYFQPTGNTEAFF.

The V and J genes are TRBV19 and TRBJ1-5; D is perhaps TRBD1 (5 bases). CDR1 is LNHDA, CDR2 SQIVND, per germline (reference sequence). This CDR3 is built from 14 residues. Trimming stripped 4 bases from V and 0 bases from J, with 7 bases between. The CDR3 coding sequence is TGTGCCAGTAGTAAGGGGTTTAGCAATCAGCCCCAGCATTTT. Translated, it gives CASSKGFSNQPQHF.

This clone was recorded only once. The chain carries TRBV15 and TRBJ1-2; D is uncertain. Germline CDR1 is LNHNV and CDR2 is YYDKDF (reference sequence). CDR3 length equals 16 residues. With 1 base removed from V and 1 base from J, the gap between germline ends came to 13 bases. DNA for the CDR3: TGTGCCACCAGCAGAGCCCTTGAAACCCTTAACTATGGCTACACCTTC. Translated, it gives CATSRALETLNYGYTF.

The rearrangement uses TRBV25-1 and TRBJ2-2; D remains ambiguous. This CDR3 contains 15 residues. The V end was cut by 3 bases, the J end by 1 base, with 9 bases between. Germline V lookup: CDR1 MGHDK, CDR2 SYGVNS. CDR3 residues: CASSDARLNTGELFF. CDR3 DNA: TGTGCCAGCAGTGATGCGCGCTTGAACACCGGGGAGCTGTTTTTT.

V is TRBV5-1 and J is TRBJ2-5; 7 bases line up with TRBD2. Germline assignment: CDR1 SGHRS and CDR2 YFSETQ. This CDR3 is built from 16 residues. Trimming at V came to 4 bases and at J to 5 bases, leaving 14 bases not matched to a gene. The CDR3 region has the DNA TGCGCCAGCAGCGCGCGGGAGCTCGGGGGATGGGAGACCCAGTACTTC. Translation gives CASSARELGGWETQYF.

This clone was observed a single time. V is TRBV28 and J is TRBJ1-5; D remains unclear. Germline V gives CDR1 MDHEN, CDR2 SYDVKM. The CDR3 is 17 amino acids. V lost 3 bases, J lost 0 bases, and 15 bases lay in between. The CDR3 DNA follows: TGTGCCAGCAGTTTCCCTAGGACGGCGTATAGCAATCAGCCCCAGCATTTT. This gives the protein CASSFPRTAYSNQPQHF.

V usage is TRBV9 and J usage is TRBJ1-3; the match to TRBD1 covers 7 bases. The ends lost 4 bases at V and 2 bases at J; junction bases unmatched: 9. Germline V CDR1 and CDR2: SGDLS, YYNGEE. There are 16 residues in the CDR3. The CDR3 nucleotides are TGTGCCAGCAGCCCAAGTCCAGGGGGGACTGGAAACACCATATATTTT. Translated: CASSPSPGGTGNTIYF.

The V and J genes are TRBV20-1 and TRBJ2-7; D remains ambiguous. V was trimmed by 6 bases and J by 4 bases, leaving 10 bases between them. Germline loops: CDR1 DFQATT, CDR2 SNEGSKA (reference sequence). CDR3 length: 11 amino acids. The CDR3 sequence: CSAKKTYEQYF. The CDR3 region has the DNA TGCAGTGCCAAAAAAACATACGAGCAGTACTTC.

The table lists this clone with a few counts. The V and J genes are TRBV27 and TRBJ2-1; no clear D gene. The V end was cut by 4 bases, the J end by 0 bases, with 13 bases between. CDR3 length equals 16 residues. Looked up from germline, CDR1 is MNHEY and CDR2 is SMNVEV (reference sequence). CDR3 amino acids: CASSSTPGLSYNEQFF. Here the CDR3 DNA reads TGTGCCAGCAGTTCCACGCCTGGTCTCTCCTACAATGAGCAGTTCTTC.

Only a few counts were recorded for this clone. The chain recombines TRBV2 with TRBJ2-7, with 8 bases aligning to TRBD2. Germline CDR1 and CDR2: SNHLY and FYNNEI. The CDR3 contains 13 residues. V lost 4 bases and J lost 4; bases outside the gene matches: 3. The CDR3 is CASSAGREYEQYF. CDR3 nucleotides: TGTGCCAGCAGTGCCGGGAGGGAGTACGAGCAGTACTTC. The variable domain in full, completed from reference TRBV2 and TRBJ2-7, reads EPEVTQTPSHQVTQMGQEVILRCVPISNHLYFYWYRQILGQKVEFLVSFYNNEISEKSEIFDDQFSVERPDGSNFTLKIRSTKLEDSAMYFCASSAGREYEQYFGPGTRLTVT.

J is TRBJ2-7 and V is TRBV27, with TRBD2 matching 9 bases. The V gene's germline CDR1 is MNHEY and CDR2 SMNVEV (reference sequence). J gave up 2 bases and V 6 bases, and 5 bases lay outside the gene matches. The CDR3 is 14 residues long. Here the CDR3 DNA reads TGTGCCAGCAGGCGGACTAGCGTCACCTACGAGCAGTACTTC. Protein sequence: CASRRTSVTYEQYF.

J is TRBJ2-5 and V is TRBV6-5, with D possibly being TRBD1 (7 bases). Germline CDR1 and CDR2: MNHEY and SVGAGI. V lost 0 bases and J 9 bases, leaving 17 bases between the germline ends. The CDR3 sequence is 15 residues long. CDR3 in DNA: TGTGCCAGCAGTTACTCGGGGCAGGGGGGTTCGGCCCAGTACTTC. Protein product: CASSYSGQGGSAQYF.

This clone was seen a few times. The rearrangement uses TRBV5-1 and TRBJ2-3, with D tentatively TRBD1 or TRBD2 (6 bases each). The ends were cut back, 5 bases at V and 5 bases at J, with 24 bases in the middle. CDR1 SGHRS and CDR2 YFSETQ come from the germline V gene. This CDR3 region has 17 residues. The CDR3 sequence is CASRHGQLRDFQDTQYF. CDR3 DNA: TGCGCCAGCAGGCATGGACAGCTCCGGGACTTTCAAGATACGCAGTATTTT.

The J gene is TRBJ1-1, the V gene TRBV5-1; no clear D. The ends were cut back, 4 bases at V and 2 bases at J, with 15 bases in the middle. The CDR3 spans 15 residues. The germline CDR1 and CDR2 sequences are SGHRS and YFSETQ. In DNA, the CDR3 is TGCGCCAGCAGCCCGATGGGCGGCCAAAACACTGAAGCTTTCTTT. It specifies CASSPMGGQNTEAFF.